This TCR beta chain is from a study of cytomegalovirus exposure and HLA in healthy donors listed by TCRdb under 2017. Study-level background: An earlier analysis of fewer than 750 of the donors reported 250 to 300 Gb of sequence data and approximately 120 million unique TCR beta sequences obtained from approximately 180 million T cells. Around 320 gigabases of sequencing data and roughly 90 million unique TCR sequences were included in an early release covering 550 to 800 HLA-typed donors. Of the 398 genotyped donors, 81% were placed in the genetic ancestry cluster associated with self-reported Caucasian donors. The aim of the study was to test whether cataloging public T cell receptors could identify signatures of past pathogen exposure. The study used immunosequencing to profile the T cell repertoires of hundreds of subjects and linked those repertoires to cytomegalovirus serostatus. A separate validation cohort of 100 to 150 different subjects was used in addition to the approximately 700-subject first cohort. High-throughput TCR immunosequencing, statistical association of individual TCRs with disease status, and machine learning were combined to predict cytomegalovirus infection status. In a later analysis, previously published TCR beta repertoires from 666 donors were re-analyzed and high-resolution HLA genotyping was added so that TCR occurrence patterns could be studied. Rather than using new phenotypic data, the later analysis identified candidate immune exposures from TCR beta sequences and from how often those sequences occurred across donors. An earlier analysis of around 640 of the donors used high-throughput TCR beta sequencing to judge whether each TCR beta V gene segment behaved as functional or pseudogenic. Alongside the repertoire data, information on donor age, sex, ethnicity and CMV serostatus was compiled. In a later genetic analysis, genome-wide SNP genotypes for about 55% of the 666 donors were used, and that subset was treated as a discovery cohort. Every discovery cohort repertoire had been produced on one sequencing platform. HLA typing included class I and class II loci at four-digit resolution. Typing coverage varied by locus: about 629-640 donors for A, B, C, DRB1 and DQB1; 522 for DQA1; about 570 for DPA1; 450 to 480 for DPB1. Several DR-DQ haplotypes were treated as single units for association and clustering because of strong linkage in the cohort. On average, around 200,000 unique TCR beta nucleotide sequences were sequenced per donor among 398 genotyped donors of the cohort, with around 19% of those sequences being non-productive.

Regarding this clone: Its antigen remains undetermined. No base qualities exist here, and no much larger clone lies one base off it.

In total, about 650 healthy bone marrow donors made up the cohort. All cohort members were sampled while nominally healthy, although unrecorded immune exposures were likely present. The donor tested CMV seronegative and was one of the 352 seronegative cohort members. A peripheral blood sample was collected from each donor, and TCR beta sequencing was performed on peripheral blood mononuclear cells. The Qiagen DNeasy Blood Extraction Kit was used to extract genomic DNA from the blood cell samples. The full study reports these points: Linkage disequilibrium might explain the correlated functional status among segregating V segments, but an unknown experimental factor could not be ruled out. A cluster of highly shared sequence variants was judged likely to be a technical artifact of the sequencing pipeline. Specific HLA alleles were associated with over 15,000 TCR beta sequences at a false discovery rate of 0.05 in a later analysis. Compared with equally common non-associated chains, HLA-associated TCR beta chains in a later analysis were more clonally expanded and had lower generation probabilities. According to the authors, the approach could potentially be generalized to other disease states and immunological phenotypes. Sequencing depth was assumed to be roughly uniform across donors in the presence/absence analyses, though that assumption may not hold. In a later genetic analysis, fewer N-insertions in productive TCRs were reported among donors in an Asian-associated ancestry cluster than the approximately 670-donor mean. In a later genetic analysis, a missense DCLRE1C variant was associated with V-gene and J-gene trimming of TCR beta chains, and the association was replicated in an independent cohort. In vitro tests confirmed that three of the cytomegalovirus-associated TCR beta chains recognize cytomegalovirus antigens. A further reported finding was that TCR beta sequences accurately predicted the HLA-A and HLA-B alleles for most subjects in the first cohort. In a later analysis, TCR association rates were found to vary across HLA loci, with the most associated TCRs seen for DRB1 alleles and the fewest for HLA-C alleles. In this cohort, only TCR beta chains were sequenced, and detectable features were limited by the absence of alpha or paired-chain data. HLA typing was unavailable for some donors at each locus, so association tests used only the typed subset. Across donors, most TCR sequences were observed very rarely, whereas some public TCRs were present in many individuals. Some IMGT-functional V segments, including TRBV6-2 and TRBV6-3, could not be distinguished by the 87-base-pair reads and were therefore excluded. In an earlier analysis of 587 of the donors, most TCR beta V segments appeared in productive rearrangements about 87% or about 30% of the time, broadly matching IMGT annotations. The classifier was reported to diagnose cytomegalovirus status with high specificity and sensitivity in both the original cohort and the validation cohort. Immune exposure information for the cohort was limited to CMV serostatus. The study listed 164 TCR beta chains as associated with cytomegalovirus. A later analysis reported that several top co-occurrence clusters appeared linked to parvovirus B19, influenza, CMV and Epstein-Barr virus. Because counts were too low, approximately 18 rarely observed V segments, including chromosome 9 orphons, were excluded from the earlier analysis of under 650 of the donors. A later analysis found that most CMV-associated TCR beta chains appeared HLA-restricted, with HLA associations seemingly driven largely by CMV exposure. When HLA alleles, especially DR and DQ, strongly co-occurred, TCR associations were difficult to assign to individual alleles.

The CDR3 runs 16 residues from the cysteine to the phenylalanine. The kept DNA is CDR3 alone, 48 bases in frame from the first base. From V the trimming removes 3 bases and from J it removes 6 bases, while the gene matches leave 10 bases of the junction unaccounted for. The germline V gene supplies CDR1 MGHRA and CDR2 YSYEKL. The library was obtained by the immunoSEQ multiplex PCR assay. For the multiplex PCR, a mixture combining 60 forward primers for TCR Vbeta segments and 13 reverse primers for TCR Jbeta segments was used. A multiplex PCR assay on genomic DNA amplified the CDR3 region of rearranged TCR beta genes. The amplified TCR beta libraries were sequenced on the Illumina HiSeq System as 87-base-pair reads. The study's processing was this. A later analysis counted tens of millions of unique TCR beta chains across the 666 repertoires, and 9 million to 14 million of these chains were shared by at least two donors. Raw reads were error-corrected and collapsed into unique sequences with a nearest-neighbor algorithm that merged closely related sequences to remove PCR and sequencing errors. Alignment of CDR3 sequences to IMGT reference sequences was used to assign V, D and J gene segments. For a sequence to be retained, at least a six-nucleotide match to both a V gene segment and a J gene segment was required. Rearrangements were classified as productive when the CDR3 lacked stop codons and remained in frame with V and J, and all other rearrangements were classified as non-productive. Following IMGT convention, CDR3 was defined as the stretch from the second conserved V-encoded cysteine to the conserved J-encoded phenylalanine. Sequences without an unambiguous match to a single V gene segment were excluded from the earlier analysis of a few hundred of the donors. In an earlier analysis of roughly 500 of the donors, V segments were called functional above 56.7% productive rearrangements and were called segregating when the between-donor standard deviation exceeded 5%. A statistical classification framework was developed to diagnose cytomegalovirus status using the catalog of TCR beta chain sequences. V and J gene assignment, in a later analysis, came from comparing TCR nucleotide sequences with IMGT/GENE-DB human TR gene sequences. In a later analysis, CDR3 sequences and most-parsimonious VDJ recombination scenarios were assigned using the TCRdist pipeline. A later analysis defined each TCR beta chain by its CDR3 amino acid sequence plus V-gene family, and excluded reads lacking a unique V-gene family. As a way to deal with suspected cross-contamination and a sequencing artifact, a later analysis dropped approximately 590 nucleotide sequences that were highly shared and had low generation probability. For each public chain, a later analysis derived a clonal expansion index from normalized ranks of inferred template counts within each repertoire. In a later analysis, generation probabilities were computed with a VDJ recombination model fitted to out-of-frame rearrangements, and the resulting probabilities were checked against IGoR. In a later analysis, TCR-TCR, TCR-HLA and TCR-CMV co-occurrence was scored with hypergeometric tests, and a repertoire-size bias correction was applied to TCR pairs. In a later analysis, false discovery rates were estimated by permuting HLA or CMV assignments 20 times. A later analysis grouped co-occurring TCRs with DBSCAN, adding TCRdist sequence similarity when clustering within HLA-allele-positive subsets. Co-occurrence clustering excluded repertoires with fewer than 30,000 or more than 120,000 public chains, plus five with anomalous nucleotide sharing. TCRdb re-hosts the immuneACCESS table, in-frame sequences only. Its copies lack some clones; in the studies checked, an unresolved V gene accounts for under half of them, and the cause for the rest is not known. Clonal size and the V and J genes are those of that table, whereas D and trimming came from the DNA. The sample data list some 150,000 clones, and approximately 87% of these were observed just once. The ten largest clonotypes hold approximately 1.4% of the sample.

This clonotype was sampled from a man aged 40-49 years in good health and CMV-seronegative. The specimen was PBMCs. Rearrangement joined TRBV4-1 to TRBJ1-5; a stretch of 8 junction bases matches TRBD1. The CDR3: CASSQPSGQGIQPQHF. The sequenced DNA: TGCGCCAGCAGCCAGCCGTCAGGACAGGGTATTCAGCCCCAGCATTTT.